The next 25 T cell receptor beta chains were all read from a single sample in a study of cytomegalovirus exposure and HLA in healthy donors. Primers included in the PCR were 60 Vbeta and 13 Jbeta primers. Clones were sequenced by immunoSEQ multiplex PCR, and TCRdb holds only the in-frame ones, with some missing. The sample lists approximately 52,000 clones; 65% to 80% were seen once. Sequencing was done on a sample of PBMCs. Source of these receptors: a man in his forties in good health and CMV-seropositive.

The chain has TRBV15 and TRBJ1-1; D remains unclear. Per germline, CDR1 LNHNV and CDR2 YYDKDF (reference sequence). CDR3 size: 14 residues. V was cut by 1 base and J by 3 bases, with 9 bases left in between. CDR3 sequence reads: CATSRAPGYTEAFF. The CDR3 DNA sequence: TGTGCCACCAGCAGAGCACCGGGTTACACTGAAGCTTTCTTT.

This chain uses TRBV6-1 with TRBJ1-4; D not certain. Germline values: CDR1 MNHNS, CDR2 SASEGT. The length of the CDR3 is 14 residues. V lost 6 bases, J lost 0 bases, and 8 bases lay in between. CDR3 coding DNA: TGTGCCAGCAGGTTTGGGCCAACTAATGAAAAACTGTTTTTT. Translating gives CASRFGPTNEKLFF.

This rearrangement joins TRBV5-6 to TRBJ1-5; D is undetermined. The CDR3 sequence is 15 residues long. The V gene lost 4 bases and the J gene lost 7 bases, with 18 bases spanning the gap. Germline CDR1 SGHDT, CDR2 YYEEEE. The CDR3 loop reads CASSPSWEGGQPQHF. The CDR3 coding sequence is TGTGCCAGCAGCCCTTCGTGGGAGGGAGGCCAGCCCCAGCATTTT.

In regard to this clone: The same CDR3 arises from other DNA sequences in this sample as well. The chain is built from TRBV5-1 and TRBJ1-1, with D possibly matching TRBD1 (5 bases). The CDR3 spans 14 residues. V lost 4 bases and J 4 bases, leaving 14 bases between the germline ends. CDR1 is SGHRS and CDR2 is YFSETQ in the germline V gene. The CDR3 spells CASSLRTQGTEAFF. The CDR3 coding sequence is TGCGCCAGCAGCCTCCGAACCCAGGGCACTGAAGCTTTCTTT. The full variable domain, its missing parts supplied by reference TRBV5-1 and TRBJ1-1, is KAGVTQTPRYLIKTRGQQVTLSCSPISGHRSVSWYQQTPGQGLQFLFEYFSETQRNKGNFPGRFSGRQFSNSRSEMNVSTLELGDSALYLCASSLRTQGTEAFFGQGTRLTVV.

The chain employs TRBV5-1 and TRBJ2-5; the match to TRBD2 covers 9 bases. The CDR3 is 16 amino acids. J gave up 0 bases and V 7 bases, and 10 bases lay outside the gene matches. Germline V gene sequence: CDR1 SGHRS, CDR2 YFSETQ. The CDR3 nucleotides are TGCGCCAGCCGGGCCCTTTTAGCGGGGGACCAAGAGACCCAGTACTTC. It yields the protein CASRALLAGDQETQYF.

The chain links TRBV2 to TRBJ2-7; 9 bases agree with TRBD1. The trim removed 5 bases at V and 0 bases at J, leaving 8 bases unmatched. Looked up from germline, CDR1 is SNHLY and CDR2 is FYNNEI. There are 16 residues in the CDR3. CDR3 sequence reads: CASSSRDRAFSYEQYF. For the CDR3, the DNA is TGTGCCAGCAGTTCCCGGGACAGGGCCTTCTCCTACGAGCAGTACTTC.

The V gene is TRBV5-4, the J gene TRBJ1-6, with D perhaps TRBD1 (5 bases). The ends were cut back, 4 bases at V and 7 bases at J, with 12 bases in the middle. Germline V gene lookup returns CDR1 SGHNT and CDR2 YYREEE (reference sequence). The CDR3 is 14 amino acids. The CDR3 loop reads CASSKTTGNSPLHF. CDR3 in DNA: TGTGCCAGCAGCAAGACAACAGGCAATTCACCCCTCCACTTT.

The chain joins TRBV4-2 to TRBJ2-3, with 8 nucleotides matching TRBD1. V shed 0 bases and J 4 bases; nucleotides not matched to a gene: 9. This CDR3 is 17 amino acids long. Germline V gene lookup returns CDR1 LGHNA and CDR2 YNFKEQ. The CDR3 DNA reads as TGTGCCAGCAGCCAAGATCGGGTGGACAGGGAACCAGATACGCAGTATTTT. Its translation: CASSQDRVDREPDTQYF.

The chain recombines TRBV5-1 with TRBJ2-3; 7 bases fit TRBD2. The CDR3 totals 14 residues. CDR1 and CDR2 from the germline V gene are SGHRS and YFSETQ. J gave up 3 bases and V 3 bases, and 4 bases lay outside the gene matches. The CDR3: CASSSPGLTDTQYF. Written as DNA, the CDR3 is TGCGCCAGCAGCTCCCCGGGACTAACAGATACGCAGTATTTT. The complete variable domain, with remaining parts taken from reference TRBV5-1 and TRBJ2-3, reads KAGVTQTPRYLIKTRGQQVTLSCSPISGHRSVSWYQQTPGQGLQFLFEYFSETQRNKGNFPGRFSGRQFSNSRSEMNVSTLELGDSALYLCASSSPGLTDTQYFGPGTRLTVL.

The CDR3, as DNA: TGTGCCTGGAAGCAGGGGGCACTTCCCAAAAACATTCAGTACTTC. Protein: CAWKQGALPKNIQYF. This chain joins TRBV30 and TRBJ2-4, with 8 nucleotides matching TRBD1. Looked up from germline, CDR1 is GTSNPN and CDR2 is SVGIG (reference sequence). V shed 4 bases and J 2 bases; nucleotides not matched to a gene: 7. This CDR3 has 15 amino acids.

The rearrangement links TRBV9 to TRBJ2-7, with D possibly being TRBD2 (6 bases). V dropped 4 bases and J dropped 4 bases, with 24 bases sitting between them. In germline, CDR1 is SGDLS, CDR2 YYNGEE. This CDR3 spans 17 amino acids. The DNA for the CDR3 is TGTGCCAGCAGCATCTACCCGCACGGGACTCTCGCGTACGAGCAGTACTTC. Amino acid sequence: CASSIYPHGTLAYEQYF.

This clone was detected once. A read error may account for a junction end that differs from germline. The chain links TRBV7-9 to TRBJ2-1; D gene unclear. This CDR3 has 12 residues. CDR1 SEHNR and CDR2 FQNEAQ come from the germline V gene (reference sequence). In DNA form, the CDR3 reads TGTTCCAGCAGCTTGGGCTTTGATGAGCAGTTCTTC. Its protein product is CSSSLGFDEQFF.

The chain links TRBV6-1 to TRBJ2-7, with 7 nucleotides matching TRBD1. The V segment lost 1 base and the J segment 1 base; nucleotides outside the gene matches: 1. Germline CDR1 MNHNS, CDR2 SASEGT. This CDR3 has 14 residues. CDR3 DNA sequence: TGTGCCAGCAGTGAAGGACAGGGTTCCTACGAGCAGTACTTC. As protein: CASSEGQGSYEQYF.

This chain links TRBV4-1 with TRBJ2-5; TRBD2 agrees at 15 bases. J was trimmed by 6 bases and V by 4 bases; bases with no gene match: 6. This CDR3 has 16 residues. Germline V CDR1 and CDR2: MGHRA, YSYEKL. CDR3: CASSLGTSGGQKTQYF. CDR3 in DNA: TGCGCCAGCAGCCTTGGGACTAGCGGGGGGCAGAAGACCCAGTACTTC.

This clone was seen a single time. The chain carries TRBV14 and TRBJ2-1; D possibly corresponds to TRBD1 (5 bases). V was trimmed by 4 bases and J by 4 bases, leaving 5 bases between them. The CDR3 runs to 12 residues. Germline V gives CDR1 SGHDN, CDR2 FVKESK. CDR3 in DNA: TGTGCCAGCAGCCGACAGTACAATGAGCAGTTCTTC. It translates to CASSRQYNEQFF.

The chain couples TRBV6-5 to TRBJ2-1, with 11 positions matching TRBD1. The V gene's germline CDR1 is MNHEY and CDR2 SVGAGI. This CDR3 spans 15 amino acids. J gave up 7 bases and V 5 bases, and 7 bases lay outside the gene matches. This CDR3 reads CASSKGQGVVNEQFF. In DNA form, the CDR3 reads TGTGCCAGCAGTAAGGGACAGGGGGTAGTGAATGAGCAGTTCTTC.

The chain is built from TRBV15 and TRBJ1-1, with TRBD1 matching over 8 bases. Trimming cost V 5 bases and J 8 bases; bases outside gene matches: 13. The CDR3 covers 15 residues. The germline gives CDR1 LNHNV, CDR2 YYDKDF (reference sequence). CDR3 region: CATSRTARGRSEAFF. In nucleotides, the CDR3 is TGTGCCACCAGCCGGACGGCCAGGGGGCGCAGCGAAGCTTTCTTT. The full variable domain, with the rest looked up from reference TRBV15 and TRBJ1-1, is DAMVIQNPRYQVTQFGKPVTLSCSQTLNHNVMYWYQQKSSQAPKLLFHYYDKDFNNEADTPDNFQSRRPNTSFCFLDIRSPGLGDTAMYLCATSRTARGRSEAFFGQGTRLTVV.

The J gene is TRBJ2-5, the V gene TRBV29-1; the match to TRBD2 covers 15 bases. V shed 7 bases, J shed 4 bases, and the junction held 7 bases outside the gene matches. From germline, CDR1 is SQVTM and CDR2 ANQGSEA. This CDR3 contains 15 residues. The CDR3 sequence: CSAVPGLAGGETQYF. The CDR3, as DNA: TGCAGCGCCGTTCCGGGACTAGCGGGAGGAGAGACCCAGTACTTC.

The J gene is TRBJ2-6, the V gene TRBV19; D not certain. Trimming left V 1 base short and J 4 bases short, with 5 bases between. This CDR3 has 14 amino acids. Germline values: CDR1 LNHDA, CDR2 SQIVND (reference sequence). The CDR3 loop reads CASSIGSGANVLTF. DNA of the CDR3: TGTGCCAGTAGTATAGGGAGCGGGGCCAACGTCCTGACTTTC.

The count of this clone is one. The chain is built from TRBV10-3 and TRBJ2-3; TRBD1 matches 10 bases. The CDR3 extends over 15 amino acids. The V and J ends lost 7 bases and 4 bases, in that order; junction bases with no gene match: 8. CDR1 is ENHRY and CDR2 is SYGVKD in the germline V gene. The CDR3, as DNA: TGTGCCATCACCGACCCGGGACAGGGGTCAGATACGCAGTATTTT. Translating it yields CAITDPGQGSDTQYF.

This clone was picked up a small number of times. In nucleotides, the CDR3 is TGTGCCAGCAGGCAACAGTCGACATTATATTCACCCCTCCACTTT. Its translation: CASRQQSTLYSPLHF. The chain recombines TRBV6-4 with TRBJ1-6; D uncertain. Per the germline V gene, CDR1 is MRHNA and CDR2 is SNTAGT. CDR3 size: 15 residues. Trimming took off 6 bases at V and 8 bases at J, with 17 bases between the two ends.

The rearrangement links TRBV7-9 to TRBJ2-7, with 7 bases aligning to TRBD1. V dropped 5 bases and J dropped 4; count of bases not matched to a gene: 8. The CDR3 runs to 14 residues. From germline, CDR1 is SEHNR and CDR2 FQNEAQ (reference sequence). The CDR3 sequence: CASSVTGQSYEQYF. The CDR3 DNA is TGTGCCAGCAGCGTTACGGGACAGTCATACGAGCAGTACTTC.

This chain uses TRBV27 with TRBJ2-1, with 8 bases fitting TRBD1. Per germline, CDR1 MNHEY and CDR2 SMNVEV (reference sequence). The junction had 4 bases not matched to a gene; V was cut back by 0 bases and J by 9 bases. The CDR3 covers 14 residues. The CDR3 DNA is TGTGCCAGCAGTTTATCGGGACAGGCCGGTGAGCAGTTCTTC. Translating gives CASSLSGQAGEQFF.

This clone appeared a few times. The V call is TRBV9, the J call TRBJ1-3; D call uncertain. CDR1 SGDLS and CDR2 YYNGEE come from the germline V gene. Trimming removed 4 bases at V and 1 base at J, with 3 bases between. CDR3 size: 12 residues. The CDR3, as DNA: TGTGCCAGCAGCCAGTCTGGAAACACCATATATTTT. Its translation: CASSQSGNTIYF.

The chain recombines TRBV6-1 with TRBJ1-5; D call uncertain. Trimming stripped 9 bases from V and 9 bases from J, with 21 bases between. Germline values: CDR1 MNHNS, CDR2 SASEGT. CDR3 length: 14 residues. The CDR3 nucleotides read TGTGCCAGTGGGCGGGAGCGGAAAAAATCGCCCCAGCATTTT. Its translation is CASGRERKKSPQHF.